The sample holds many counts of the clone carrying this T cell receptor beta chain. Regarding time point: sample taken at primary tumor resection. Tumor, nontumor lung or frozen PBMC supplied whole RNA that was sequenced unsorted. Donors were over 70 untreated early-stage non-small cell lung cancer patients. The library protocol tagged each TCR cDNA with a unique molecular identifier. TCRdb reprocessed the 5' RACE reads via MiXCR and lists one record per CDR3 protein. The sample records about 7,100 distinct CDR3 sequences, 5% to 5.5% being singletons. The data stem from a study of spatial heterogeneity in lung cancer. In the study overall: Consistent detection of more beta-chain than alpha-chain sequences was observed.

CDR1 is LGHDT and CDR2 is YNNKEL in the germline V gene (reference sequence). V lost 0 bases, J lost 0 bases, and 6 bases lay in between. This CDR3 region has 15 residues. The receptor's source is a male donor with early-stage non-small cell lung cancer. This specimen consisted of PBMCs, obtained at surgery. The V gene is TRBV3-1, the J gene TRBJ2-1, with D hard to call. The chain's CDR3 is CASSQEPSSYNEQFF. The CDR3 bases are TGTGCCAGCAGCCAAGAACCAAGCTCCTACAATGAGCAGTTCTTC.